Shown below are 21 T cell receptor beta chains from a single sample sequenced in a study of blood T cell repertoires in COVID-19. The assay was immunoSEQ multiplex PCR, and TCRdb's table has in-frame clones only and misses some. The sample yields about 100,000 clones, approximately 89% seen once. Sequencing was performed on peripheral blood. These receptors originate from a young woman with acute or convalescent COVID-19.

The chain carries TRBV18 and TRBJ2-1; 13 bases map to TRBD2. V was clipped by 0 bases and J by 7 bases; unmatched bases: 3. Germline-derived CDR1 and CDR2 are KGHSH and LQKENI. The CDR3 covers 16 residues. CDR3 region: CASSPPGLAGKNEQFF. CDR3 nucleotides: TGTGCCAGCTCACCACCGGGACTAGCGGGGAAAAATGAGCAGTTCTTC.

The J gene is TRBJ2-1, the V gene TRBV11-2; 7 bases fit TRBD2. CDR1 SGHAT and CDR2 FQNNGV come from the germline V gene. V lost 3 bases and J lost 2; bases outside the gene matches: 4. The length of the CDR3 is 15 residues. CDR3 in amino acids: CASSLGGGTYNEQFF. CDR3 DNA: TGTGCCAGCAGCTTGGGGGGGGGTACCTACAATGAGCAGTTCTTC. Drawing the rest from reference TRBV11-2 and TRBJ2-1, the complete variable domain is EAGVAQSPRYKIIEKRQSVAFWCNPISGHATLYWYQQILGQGPKLLIQFQNNGVVDDSQLPKDRFSAERLKGVDSTLKIQPAKLEDSAVYLCASSLGGGTYNEQFFGPGTRLTVL.

This clone was observed a handful of times. The chain employs TRBV19 and TRBJ2-2, with D maybe TRBD2 (7 bases). The CDR3 runs to 14 residues. V was pared by 9 bases and J by 7 bases, with 18 bases between. Germline CDR1 and CDR2: LNHDA and SQIVND (reference sequence). The chain's CDR3 is CASLPRGGSGELFF. The CDR3, as DNA: TGTGCCAGCCTCCCGAGGGGGGGGAGCGGGGAGCTGTTTTTT.

The rearrangement joins TRBV29-1 to TRBJ1-2; 7 bases align to TRBD1. The CDR3 length is 12 residues. The germline V gene encodes CDR1 SQVTM and CDR2 ANQGSEA. The trim removed 7 bases at V and 4 bases at J, leaving 6 bases unmatched. The CDR3 DNA reads TGCAGCGCCACAGGGGAAGGCTATGGCTACACCTTC. Translating gives CSATGEGYGYTF.

This clone was recorded once. The rearrangement uses TRBV7-8 and TRBJ1-5, with 7 bases identical to TRBD1. Trimming removed 0 bases from V and 5 bases from J; junction bases left unmatched: 7. The CDR3 is 16 amino acids. The germline CDR1 and CDR2 sequences are SGHVS and FQNEAQ. CDR3 sequence (DNA): TGTGCCAGCAGCTTAGCAAGAGACAGGGTCGATCAGCCCCAGCATTTT. Its protein product is CASSLARDRVDQPQHF.

The CDR3 spells CASREALPYEQYF. The CDR3 bases are TGTGCCTCCCGGGAGGCCCTGCCCTACGAGCAGTACTTC. V and J are TRBV6-5 and TRBJ2-7; TRBD2 matches at 7 bases. This CDR3 spans 13 amino acids. Germline V gene sequence: CDR1 MNHEY, CDR2 SVGAGI. V was pared by 11 bases and J by 2 bases, with 9 bases of the junction left unmatched.

This sequence joins TRBV6-1 and TRBJ2-2; 7 positions match TRBD2. The CDR3 covers 14 residues. Germline CDR1 and CDR2: MNHNS and SASEGT. V was pared by 2 bases and J by 8 bases, with 5 bases of the junction left unmatched. CDR3 nucleotide sequence: TGTGCCAGCAGTGAACAGTGGGGGGGAGGGGAGCTGTTTTTT. This translates into CASSEQWGGGELFF.

The chain recombines TRBV10-3 with TRBJ2-7, with a weak D call TRBD1 (6 bases). Trimming shortened V by 0 bases and J by 7 bases, and 22 bases separated the two germline ends. The CDR3 is made up of 17 amino acids. Germline assignment: CDR1 ENHRY and CDR2 SYGVKD. This CDR3 is CAISESRAQQGTREQYF. CDR3 in DNA: TGTGCCATCAGTGAGTCGCGGGCTCAACAGGGTACGAGGGAGCAGTACTTC.

The V gene is TRBV30, the J gene TRBJ2-7, with 15 bases lining up with TRBD2. V lost 3 bases and J lost 5; bases outside the gene matches: 11. Germline loops: CDR1 GTSNPN, CDR2 SVGIG (reference sequence). This CDR3 is built from 17 residues. For the CDR3, the DNA is TGTGCCTGGAGCTCCACTCGGACTAGCGGGGGGGGCGACGAGCAGTACTTC. It encodes CAWSSTRTSGGGDEQYF.

This clone turned up a few times. Other DNA variants within this sample encode the same CDR3. V and J are TRBV5-1 and TRBJ2-5; tentatively, D is TRBD1 (6 bases). The V gene's germline CDR1 is SGHRS and CDR2 YFSETQ. Trimming shortened V by 1 base and J by 4 bases, and 8 bases separated the two germline ends. This CDR3 comprises 13 residues. The DNA for the CDR3 is TGCGCCAGCAGCTTGCAGGGGCGAGAGACCCAGTACTTC. It translates to CASSLQGRETQYF.

The chain employs TRBV5-4 and TRBJ2-3, with a possible D match to TRBD1 (6 bases). V gave up 4 bases and J gave up 0 bases, with 15 bases separating them. The CDR3 is 16 residues long. Per the germline V gene, CDR1 is SGHNT and CDR2 is YYREEE (reference sequence). The CDR3 protein is CASSSLQGASTDTQYF. In DNA, the CDR3 is TGTGCCAGCAGCAGTCTACAGGGCGCTAGCACAGATACGCAGTATTTT.

This clone was counted once. The gene calls are TRBV7-9 and TRBJ1-1, with D perhaps TRBD1 (5 bases). The CDR3 runs 15 residues. CDR1 is SEHNR, CDR2 FQNEAQ, per germline (reference sequence). V dropped 0 bases and J dropped 1 base, with 9 bases sitting between them. The CDR3 DNA is TGTGCCAGCAGCTTAGCGAGGCAGGGGAACACTGAAGCTTTCTTT. Its translation is CASSLARQGNTEAFF.

The rearrangement joins TRBV27 to TRBJ2-7; 7 bases fit TRBD2. Germline V gene lookup returns CDR1 MNHEY and CDR2 SMNVEV (reference sequence). The V and J ends lost 4 bases and 2 bases, in that order; junction bases with no gene match: 5. The CDR3 totals 14 residues. CDR3 sequence: CASSSGTIAYEQYF. In DNA form, the CDR3 reads TGTGCCAGCAGTTCAGGGACTATCGCCTACGAGCAGTACTTC.

The J gene is TRBJ2-4, the V gene TRBV7-9; D gene unclear. Trimming shortened V by 4 bases and J by 0 bases, and 10 bases separated the two germline ends. CDR1 is SEHNR, CDR2 FQNEAQ, per germline (reference sequence). The CDR3 loop spans 15 amino acids. CDR3 sequence: CASSSPRVAKNIQYF. For the CDR3, the DNA is TGTGCCAGCAGCTCACCTCGGGTAGCCAAAAACATTCAGTACTTC.

V is TRBV11-2 and J is TRBJ1-6; TRBD1 might be the D (5 bases). The length of the CDR3 is 17 residues. Trimming took off 3 bases at V and 6 bases at J, with 18 bases between the two ends. Germline V gives CDR1 SGHAT, CDR2 FQNNGV. The CDR3 sequence: CASSFPGLQRGNSPLHF. Here the CDR3 DNA reads TGTGCCAGCAGCTTCCCGGGACTCCAACGGGGTAATTCACCCCTCCACTTT. The variable domain in full, with the rest retrieved from reference TRBV11-2 and TRBJ1-6, is EAGVAQSPRYKIIEKRQSVAFWCNPISGHATLYWYQQILGQGPKLLIQFQNNGVVDDSQLPKDRFSAERLKGVDSTLKIQPAKLEDSAVYLCASSFPGLQRGNSPLHFGNGTRLTVT.

The rearrangement links TRBV12-3 or TRBV12-4 to TRBJ1-6; maybe TRBD1 (5 bases). V gave up 2 bases and J gave up 9 bases, with 8 bases separating them. CDR3 length equals 13 residues. The CDR3 DNA follows: TGTGCCAGCAGTTTACAGGGAATTTCACCCCTCCACTTT. Protein product: CASSLQGISPLHF.

The J gene is TRBJ1-6, the V gene TRBV3-1 (or the pseudogene TRBV3-2), with a weak D call TRBD1 (5 bases). The germline V gene has CDR1 LGHDT and CDR2 YNNKEL (reference sequence). The CDR3 is made up of 14 amino acids. Trimming cost V 4 bases and J 8 bases, with 12 bases left between them. The CDR3 bases are TGTGCCAGCAGCCCAGCTGTAGGGGATTCACCCCTCCACTTT. Translating gives CASSPAVGDSPLHF.

DNA for the CDR3: TGTGCCAGTAGTATGGGGGCGCCCCAGCATTTT. Amino acids: CASSMGAPQHF. This chain connects TRBV19 to TRBJ1-5, with D possibly being TRBD1 (6 bases). The CDR3 loop spans 11 amino acids. The germline V gene has CDR1 LNHDA and CDR2 SQIVND (reference sequence). The V gene lost 3 bases and the J gene lost 9 bases, with 6 bases spanning the gap.

The chain recombines TRBV6-5 with TRBJ1-2; 7 nucleotides align to TRBD1. CDR3 size: 15 residues. Germline-derived CDR1 and CDR2 are MNHEY and SVGAGI. With V trimmed by 1 base and J by 4 bases, 6 bases remained unmatched. DNA of the CDR3: TGTGCCAGCAGTTACTACAGGGGCGTCTTCTATGGCTACACCTTC. It encodes CASSYYRGVFYGYTF.

This CDR3 is CASSTGGRGYTF. Written as DNA, the CDR3 is TGTGCCAGCAGCACCGGGGGACGGGGCTACACCTTC. The rearrangement joins TRBV7-2 to TRBJ1-2; TRBD1 might be the D (5 bases). V was shortened by 5 bases and J by 8 bases, with 12 bases between the two germline ends. The germline V gene has CDR1 SGHTA and CDR2 FQGNSA. The CDR3 consists of 12 residues.

The CDR3, as DNA: TGTGCCAGCAGTTCTGCGGGGGGGTCACTAAATACGCAGTATTTT. Protein sequence: CASSSAGGSLNTQYF. V usage is TRBV28 and J usage is TRBJ2-3; 9 nucleotides match TRBD2. J was trimmed by 7 bases and V by 4 bases; bases with no gene match: 9. Germline V gives CDR1 MDHEN, CDR2 SYDVKM. The CDR3 covers 15 residues. The complete variable domain, with remaining parts taken from reference TRBV28 and TRBJ2-3, reads DVKVTQSSRYLVKRTGEKVFLECVQDMDHENMFWYRQDPGLGLRLIYFSYDVKMKEKGDIPEGYSVSREKKERFSLILESASTNQTSMYLCASSSAGGSLNTQYFGPGTRLTVL.